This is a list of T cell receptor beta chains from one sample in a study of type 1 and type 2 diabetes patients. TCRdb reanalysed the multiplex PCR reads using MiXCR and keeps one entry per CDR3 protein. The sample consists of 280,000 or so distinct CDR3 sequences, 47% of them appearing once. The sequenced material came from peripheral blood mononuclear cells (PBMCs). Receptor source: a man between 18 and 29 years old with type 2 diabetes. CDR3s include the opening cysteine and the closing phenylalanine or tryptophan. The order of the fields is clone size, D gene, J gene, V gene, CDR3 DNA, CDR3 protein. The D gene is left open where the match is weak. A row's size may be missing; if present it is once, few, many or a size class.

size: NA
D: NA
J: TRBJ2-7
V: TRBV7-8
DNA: TGTGCCAGCAGCTTAGAATGGGACATTCCCTACGAGCAGTACTTC
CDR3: CASSLEWDIPYEQYF

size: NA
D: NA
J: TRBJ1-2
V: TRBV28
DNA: TGTGTCAGCAGACAAGGCGGCTACACCTTC
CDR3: CVSRQGGYTF

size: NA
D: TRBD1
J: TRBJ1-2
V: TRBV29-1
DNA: TGCAGCGTGAGGGGGCAGGGCAGCTATGGCTACACCTTC
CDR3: CSVRGQGSYGYTF

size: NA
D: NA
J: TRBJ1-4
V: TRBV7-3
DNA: TGTGCCAGCAGCCATAATACTGCAACTAATGAAAAACTGTTTTTT
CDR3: CASSHNTATNEKLFF

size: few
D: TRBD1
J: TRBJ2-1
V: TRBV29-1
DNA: TGCAGCGTATCCGGGACAGCATACTACAATGAGCAGTTCTTC
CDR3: CSVSGTAYYNEQFF

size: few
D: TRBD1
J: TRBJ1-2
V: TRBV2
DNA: TGTGCCAGCAGCCCGGGACAGGGGGACGGCGGCTACACCTTC
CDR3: CASSPGQGDGGYTF

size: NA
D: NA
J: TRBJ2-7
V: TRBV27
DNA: TGTGCCAGCGTAGGCAACAGGGAATCCCTGTACTTC
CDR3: CASVGNRESLYF

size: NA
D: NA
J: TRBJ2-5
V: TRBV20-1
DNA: TGCAGTGCTATCTCGGGAAGCCAAGAGACCCAGTACTTC
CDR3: CSAISGSQETQYF

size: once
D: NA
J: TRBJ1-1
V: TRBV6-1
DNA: TGTGCCAGCAGTCCCTGGGGTGAAGCTTTCTTT
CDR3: CASSPWGEAFF

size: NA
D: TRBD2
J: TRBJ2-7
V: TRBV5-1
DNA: TGCGCCAGCAGCTTAGCGGGAGTCATACCCACCCCCTCAGGCGAGCAGTACTTC
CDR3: CASSLAGVIPTPSGEQYF

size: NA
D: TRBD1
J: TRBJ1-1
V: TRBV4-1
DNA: TGCGCCAGCAGCCAGCACAGGGGGGAAGAAGCTTTCTTT
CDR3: CASSQHRGEEAFF

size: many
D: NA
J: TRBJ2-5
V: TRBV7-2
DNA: TGTGCCAGCAGCCATAAGGTAGCGGACCTACAAGAGACCCAGTACTTC
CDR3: CASSHKVADLQETQYF

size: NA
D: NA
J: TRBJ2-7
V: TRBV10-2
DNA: TGTGCCAGCAGTTACTCGAGGACGGCCTACGAGCAGTACTTC
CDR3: CASSYSRTAYEQYF

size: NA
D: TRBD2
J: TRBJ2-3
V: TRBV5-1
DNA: TGCGCCAGCAGCTTCCCTAGCGGGGGCACAGATACGCAGTATTTT
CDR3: CASSFPSGGTDTQYF

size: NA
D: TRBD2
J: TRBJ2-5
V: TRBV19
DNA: TGTGCCAGTAGTGATAGCGGGGTAGAGACCCAGTACTTC
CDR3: CASSDSGVETQYF

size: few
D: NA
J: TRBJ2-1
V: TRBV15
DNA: TGTGCCACCAGCAGAGATCAAACCCCCGGTCCGAGGGATAAGCAGTTCTTC
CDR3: CATSRDQTPGPRDKQFF

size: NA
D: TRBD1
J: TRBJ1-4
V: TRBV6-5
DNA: TGTGCCAGCAGTTATCAAAGACAGGGGCCTAAAGAAAAACTGTTTTTT
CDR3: CASSYQRQGPKEKLFF

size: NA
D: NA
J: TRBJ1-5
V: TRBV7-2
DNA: TGTGCCAGCAGCTACGGACTTGACCAGCCCCAGCATTTT
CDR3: CASSYGLDQPQHF

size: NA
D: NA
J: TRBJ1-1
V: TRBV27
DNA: TGTGCCAGCAGGCACAATATGAACACTGAAGCTTTCTTT
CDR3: CASRHNMNTEAFF

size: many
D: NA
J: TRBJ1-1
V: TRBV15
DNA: TGTGCCACCAGCATCCCGACAGGGAACACTGAAGCTTTCTTT
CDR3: CATSIPTGNTEAFF

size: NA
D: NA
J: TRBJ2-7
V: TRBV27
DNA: TGTGCCAGCAGTCTAAGATCGGAAAAAGAGCAGTACTTC
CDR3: CASSLRSEKEQYF

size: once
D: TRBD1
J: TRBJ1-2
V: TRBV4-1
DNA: TGCGCCAGCAGCCAAGCCTCAACCGGGACAGGGTGGCCTAACTATGGCTACACCTTC
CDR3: CASSQASTGTGWPNYGYTF

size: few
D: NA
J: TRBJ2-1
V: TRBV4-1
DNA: TGCGCCAGCAGCCAAGAACCCTTAAATGAGCAGTTCTTC
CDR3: CASSQEPLNEQFF

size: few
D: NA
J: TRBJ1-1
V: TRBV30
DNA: TGTGCCTGGATGGGGCTGGGGGAGAACACTGAAGCTTTCTTT
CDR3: CAWMGLGENTEAFF